This TCR beta chain was obtained from a study of CXCR3-negative and CXCR3-positive naive CD8 T cells. Germline loops: CDR1 SNHLY, CDR2 FYNNEI. CDR3 size: 12 residues. 5' RACE that incorporated UMI labels was used to prepare the TRB cDNA libraries. TCRdb derives one entry per CDR3 protein from the 5' RACE reads, leaving out DNA. The sample totals tens of thousands of distinct CDR3 sequences; its top ten clones hold around 24%. The receptor comes from a human donor in good health. Some clones in this sample may be carry-over from other donors' samples. J is TRBJ2-5 and V is TRBV2; TCRdb's D call of TRBD1 is untestable without DNA. The sample consisted of memory CD8+ T cells from blood. CDR3: CASRHREETQYF. Full variable domain (rest looked up from reference TRBV2 and TRBJ2-5): EPEVTQTPSHQVTQMGQEVILRCVPISNHLYFYWYRQILGQKVEFLVSFYNNEISEKSEIFDDQFSVERPDGSNFTLKIRSTKLEDSAMYFCASRHREETQYFGPGTRLLVL.